Given below is one T cell receptor beta chain in context. This entry is derived from a study of T cell changes during pregnancy in multiple sclerosis. The CDR3 is 14 amino acids. V shed 5 bases, J shed 4 bases, and the junction held 3 bases outside the gene matches. The germline CDR1 and CDR2 sequences are SGHNT and YENEEA. The protocol was immunoSEQ multiplex PCR, while the TCRdb copy is restricted to in-frame clones and leaves out a portion. There are some 42,000 clones in the sample; nearly 90% occur only once, and under 0.95% lies in the top ten. The sequencing here drew on CD4+ T cells from peripheral blood mononuclear cells, taken after pregnancy. This TCR came from a female donor with multiple sclerosis, enrolled in a pregnancy study. The chain employs TRBV11-3 and TRBJ2-2, with 8 bases lining up with TRBD1. The CDR3 nucleotides are TGTGCCAGCAGCCCAGGACAGGGCACCGGGGAGCTGTTTTTT. Its protein is CASSPGQGTGELFF.